This T cell receptor beta chain originates from a study of T-cell reconstitution after alpha-beta-depleted transplantation in children. The sample holds a few counts of this clonotype. Preparation of the TCRbeta library was carried out with unique molecular identifiers. Each CDR3 protein gets one entry after TCRdb re-called the PCR reads with MiXCR. The sample lists a few hundred thousand distinct CDR3 sequences, 10% occurring once. The CDR3 sequence is 15 residues long. V gave up 8 bases and J gave up 3 bases; unmatched junction bases: 12. CDR1 and CDR2 (germline): MNHEY, SMNVEV (reference sequence).

The sequence derives from a human donor who donated a stem cell graft to a child with acute lymphoblastic leukemia. Source: PBMCs from the stem cell graft donor, taken from the stem cell graft. The chain joins TRBV27 to TRBJ2-7; TRBD1 aligns across 8 bases. CDR3 nucleotides: TGTGCCAGCTTCGGGCAAGCGGACAGGGACTACGAGCAGTACTTC. It specifies CASFGQADRDYEQYF.